The 8 T cell receptor beta chains given below trace back to one sample, sequenced in a study of vaccination effects on CD4 cells after COVID-19. Clones were read by immunoSEQ multiplex PCR, and TCRdb kept only the in-frame ones, dropping some. The sample records about 23,000 clones, 60% to 80% being singletons. Pools of viral peptides were used by the ViraFEST assay to expand antigen-specific CD4+ T cells ahead of sequencing. Once cultured for 9 to 11 days, the cells underwent separation to obtain CD4+ T cells. According to the study, vaccine recipients showed no prior SARS-CoV-2 infection and negative nucleocapsid antibodies. Antigens for these TCRs are unknown. This specimen consisted of CD4+ T cells from PBMCs cultured with HCoV-NL63 spike peptides, obtained before COVID-19 vaccination. The receptor source for this set is a human donor who received a COVID-19 vaccine.

J is TRBJ1-5 and V is TRBV2; D possibly corresponds to TRBD1 (6 bases). V was pared by 6 bases and J by 0 bases, with 12 bases between. Germline lookup yields CDR1 SNHLY and CDR2 FYNNEI. This CDR3 contains 15 residues. The CDR3 sequence is CASRAGQLSNQPQHF. DNA for the CDR3: TGTGCCAGCAGGGCTGGACAGCTTAGCAATCAGCCCCAGCATTTT.

The chain employs TRBV3-1 (or the pseudogene TRBV3-2) and TRBJ1-2; D possibly corresponds to TRBD1 (6 bases). The V end was cut by 2 bases, the J end by 5 bases, with 12 bases between. Germline-derived CDR1 and CDR2 are LGHDT and YNNKEL (reference sequence). CDR3 length: 14 residues. The CDR3 nucleotides read TGTGCCAGCAGCCAACTGGGGGCCAGTTATGGCTACACCTTC. Translation: CASSQLGASYGYTF.

V and J are TRBV6-5 and TRBJ1-5; TRBD1 matches 8 bases. The CDR3 is made up of 14 amino acids. The V gene end was trimmed by 7 bases and the J gene end by 2 bases; junction bases not matched to a gene: 4. Germline V gives CDR1 MNHEY, CDR2 SVGAGI. CDR3 region: CASTVTGGNQPQHF. The CDR3, as DNA: TGTGCCAGCACCGTGACAGGGGGCAATCAGCCCCAGCATTTT.

V is TRBV18 and J is TRBJ2-1; perhaps TRBD2 as D (5 bases). CDR3 size: 13 residues. The V gene's germline CDR1 is KGHSH and CDR2 LQKENI. Trimming took 3 bases from V and 5 from J, leaving 8 bases between them. CDR3 bases: TGTGCCAGCTCACCCGCGCGGGACAATGAGCAGTTCTTC. Translating it yields CASSPARDNEQFF.

CDR3 region: CASSQDRGLAGITDTQYF. For the CDR3, the DNA is TGTGCCAGCAGCCAAGATCGGGGACTAGCGGGGATCACAGATACGCAGTATTTT. The chain recombines TRBV3-1 (or the pseudogene TRBV3-2) with TRBJ2-3; 13 positions agree with TRBD2. Germline CDR1 reads LGHDT; CDR2 reads YNNKEL (reference sequence). Trimming removed 0 bases from V and 2 bases from J; junction bases left unmatched: 5. CDR3 length: 18 residues.

J is TRBJ2-5 and V is TRBV7-9; D possibly corresponds to TRBD2 (5 bases). CDR3 length: 15 amino acids. The V and J ends lost 1 base and 5 bases respectively, with 14 bases between them. Germline V CDR1 and CDR2: SEHNR, FQNEAQ (reference sequence). The CDR3 DNA sequence: TGTGCCAGCAGCTTAGGGGAGTTTTGGGTCGAGACCCAGTACTTC. Residues: CASSLGEFWVETQYF.

This chain connects TRBV6-2 or TRBV6-3 to TRBJ2-2; D possibly uses TRBD1 or TRBD2 (6 bases each). The CDR3 totals 16 residues. V gave up 5 bases and J gave up 3 bases, with 16 bases separating them. The V gene's germline CDR1 is MNHEY and CDR2 SVGEGT. CDR3 residues: CASSNTWGADTGELFF. The DNA for the CDR3 is TGTGCCAGCAGTAACACTTGGGGGGCTGACACCGGGGAGCTGTTTTTT.

The rearrangement uses TRBV4-1 and TRBJ2-7; D tentatively fits TRBD1 or TRBD2 (5 bases each). There are 13 residues in the CDR3. Germline CDR1 is MGHRA and CDR2 is YSYEKL. Trimming stripped 0 bases from V and 7 bases from J, with 10 bases between. The CDR3 nucleotides are TGCGCCAGCAGCCAAGACGGGGCTGGGGAGCAGTACTTC. It specifies CASSQDGAGEQYF.